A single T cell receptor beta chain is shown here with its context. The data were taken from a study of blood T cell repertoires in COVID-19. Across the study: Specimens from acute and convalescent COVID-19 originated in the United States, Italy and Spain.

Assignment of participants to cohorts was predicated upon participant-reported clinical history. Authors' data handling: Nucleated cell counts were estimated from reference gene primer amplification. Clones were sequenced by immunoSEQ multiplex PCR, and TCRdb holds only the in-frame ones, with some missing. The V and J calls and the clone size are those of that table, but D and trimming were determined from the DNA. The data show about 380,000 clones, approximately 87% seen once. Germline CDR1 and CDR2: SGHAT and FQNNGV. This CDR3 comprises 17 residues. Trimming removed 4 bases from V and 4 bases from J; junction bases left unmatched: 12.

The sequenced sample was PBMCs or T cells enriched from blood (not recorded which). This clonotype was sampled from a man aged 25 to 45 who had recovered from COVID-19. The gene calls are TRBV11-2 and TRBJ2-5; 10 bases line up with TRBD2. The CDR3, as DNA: TGTGCCAGCAGCTACGGTAGCGGGGGGCCGGTGGTAGAGACCCAGTACTTC. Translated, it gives CASSYGSGGPVVETQYF.